This TCR beta chain was obtained from a study of blood T cell repertoires in COVID-19. About the study: Donors in the United States, Italy and Spain gave samples during acute or convalescent COVID-19. Sample material is recorded as cDNA or gDNA derived from T cells, B-cell-depleted T cells, or PBMCs.

This table comes from immunoSEQ multiplex PCR, and its TCRdb copy is limited to in-frame clones, with some not included. Of around 270,000 clones listed, around nine tenths are singletons. Germline-derived CDR1 and CDR2 are GTSNPN and SVGIG (reference sequence). Trimming took off 5 bases at V and 0 bases at J, with 14 bases between the two ends. The CDR3 is made up of 15 amino acids. The TCR was taken from a man in his forties who had recovered from COVID-19. The chain links TRBV30 to TRBJ1-3; D perhaps matches TRBD1 (6 bases). Sequencing was carried out using peripheral blood. Here the CDR3 reads CAWGQTGFSGNTIYF. CDR3 DNA: TGTGCCTGGGGTCAGACAGGTTTCTCTGGAAACACCATATATTTT. Filled out from reference TRBV30 and TRBJ1-3, the complete variable domain reads SQTIHQWPATLVQPVGSPLSLECTVEGTSNPNLYWYRQAAGRGLQLLFYSVGIGQISSEVPQNLSASRPQDRQFILSSKKLLLSDSGFYLCAWGQTGFSGNTIYFGEGSWLTVV.